This T cell receptor (beta chain) appears in the sequencing data of a study of blood T cell repertoires in COVID-19. Overall study context: Sources were T cells, B-cell-depleted T cells, or PBMCs; the material itself was cDNA or gDNA.

Only in-frame clones appear in the TCRdb table, and some are missing; sequencing was by immunoSEQ multiplex PCR. The data hold nearly 80,000 clones, with 90% observed a single time. This clone was found once. The V end lost 2 bases, the J end lost 2 bases, and 10 bases lay between the germline ends. The CDR3 has 14 amino acids. Germline V gene lookup returns CDR1 PRHDT and CDR2 FYEKMQ (reference sequence). The sequencing sample was made of peripheral blood. This receptor was identified in a woman of 80 years or more with acute or convalescent COVID-19. The chain uses TRBV13 and TRBJ2-7; the D gene is possibly TRBD2 (5 bases). CDR3 sequence reads: CASSLRELTYEQYF. The CDR3 coding sequence is TGTGCCAGCAGCTTAAGGGAGCTTACCTACGAGCAGTACTTC.